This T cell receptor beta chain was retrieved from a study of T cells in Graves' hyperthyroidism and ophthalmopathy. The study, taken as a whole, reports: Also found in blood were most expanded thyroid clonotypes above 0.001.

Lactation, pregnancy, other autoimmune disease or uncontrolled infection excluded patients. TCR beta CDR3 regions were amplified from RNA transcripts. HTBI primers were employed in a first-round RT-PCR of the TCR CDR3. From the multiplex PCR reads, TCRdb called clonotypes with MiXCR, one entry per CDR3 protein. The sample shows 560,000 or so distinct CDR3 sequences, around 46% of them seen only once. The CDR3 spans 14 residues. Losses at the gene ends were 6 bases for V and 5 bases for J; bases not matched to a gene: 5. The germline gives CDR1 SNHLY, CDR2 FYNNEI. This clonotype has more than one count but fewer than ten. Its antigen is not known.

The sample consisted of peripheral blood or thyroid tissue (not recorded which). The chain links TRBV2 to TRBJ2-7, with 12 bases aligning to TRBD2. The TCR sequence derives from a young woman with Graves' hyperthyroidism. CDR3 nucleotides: TGTGCCAGCAGAGGGACTAGCGGGCTAGACGAGCAGTACTTC. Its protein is CASRGTSGLDEQYF.